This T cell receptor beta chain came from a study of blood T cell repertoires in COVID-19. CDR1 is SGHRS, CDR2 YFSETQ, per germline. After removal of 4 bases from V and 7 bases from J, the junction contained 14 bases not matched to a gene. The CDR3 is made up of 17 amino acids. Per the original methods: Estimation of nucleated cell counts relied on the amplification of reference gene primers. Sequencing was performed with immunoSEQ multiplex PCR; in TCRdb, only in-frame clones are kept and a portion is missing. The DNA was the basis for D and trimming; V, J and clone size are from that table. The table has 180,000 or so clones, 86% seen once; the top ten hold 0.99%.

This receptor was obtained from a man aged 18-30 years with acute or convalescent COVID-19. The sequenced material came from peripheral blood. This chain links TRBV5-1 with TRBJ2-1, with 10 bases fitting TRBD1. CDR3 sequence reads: CASSRTPGTGAKNEQFF. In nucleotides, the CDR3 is TGCGCCAGCAGCCGAACCCCCGGGACAGGGGCGAAAAATGAGCAGTTCTTC.